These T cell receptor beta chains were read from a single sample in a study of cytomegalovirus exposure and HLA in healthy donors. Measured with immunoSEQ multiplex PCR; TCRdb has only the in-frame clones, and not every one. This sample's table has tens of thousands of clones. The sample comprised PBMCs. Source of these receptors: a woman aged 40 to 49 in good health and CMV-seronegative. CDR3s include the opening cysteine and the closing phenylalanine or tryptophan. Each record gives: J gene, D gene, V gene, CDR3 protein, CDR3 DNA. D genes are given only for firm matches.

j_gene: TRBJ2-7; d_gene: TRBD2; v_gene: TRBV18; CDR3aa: CASSPPAGGTYEQYF; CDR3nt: TGTGCCAGCTCACCACCGGCGGGAGGGACCTACGAGCAGTACTTC
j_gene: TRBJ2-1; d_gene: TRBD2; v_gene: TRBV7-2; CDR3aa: CASSLRLAGEHNEQFF; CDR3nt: TGTGCCAGCAGCTTACGGCTAGCGGGAGAACATAATGAGCAGTTCTTC
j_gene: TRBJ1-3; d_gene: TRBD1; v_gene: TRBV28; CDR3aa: CAAEDRGPGNTIYF; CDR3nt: TGTGCCGCTGAGGACAGGGGGCCTGGAAACACCATATATTTT
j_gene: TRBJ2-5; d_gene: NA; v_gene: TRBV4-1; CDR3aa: CASSPGVGETQYF; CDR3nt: TGCGCCAGCAGCCCGGGGGTAGGAGAGACCCAGTACTTC
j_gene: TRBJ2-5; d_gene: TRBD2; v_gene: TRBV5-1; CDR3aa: CASSLTAGVETQYF; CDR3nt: TGCGCCAGCAGCTTGACAGCGGGAGTTGAGACCCAGTACTTC
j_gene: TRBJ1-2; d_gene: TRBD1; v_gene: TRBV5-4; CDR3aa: CASSVKTGGDYGYTF; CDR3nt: TGTGCCAGCAGCGTTAAAACAGGGGGGGACTATGGCTACACCTTC
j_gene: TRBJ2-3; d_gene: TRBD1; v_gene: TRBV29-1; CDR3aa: CSVSPGTGGADTQYF; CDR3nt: TGCAGCGTCTCCCCCGGGACAGGGGGCGCAGATACGCAGTATTTT
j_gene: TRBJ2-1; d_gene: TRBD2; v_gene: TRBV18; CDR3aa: CASSTSPGGPIEQFF; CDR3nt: TGTGCCAGCTCAACCTCACCGGGAGGGCCGATTGAGCAGTTCTTC
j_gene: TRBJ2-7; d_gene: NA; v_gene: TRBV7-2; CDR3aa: CASSLSWGGDSPYEQYF; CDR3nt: TGTGCCAGCAGCTTATCCTGGGGCGGGGACAGTCCCTACGAGCAGTACTTC
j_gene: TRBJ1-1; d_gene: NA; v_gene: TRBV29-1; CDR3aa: CSVDRGLGTEAFF; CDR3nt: TGCAGCGTTGATAGGGGTTTGGGCACTGAAGCTTTCTTT
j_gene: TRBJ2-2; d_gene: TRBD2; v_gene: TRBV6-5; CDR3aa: CASSYSGGRDTGELFF; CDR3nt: TGTGCCAGCAGTTACTCGGGCGGGAGGGACACCGGGGAGCTGTTTTTT
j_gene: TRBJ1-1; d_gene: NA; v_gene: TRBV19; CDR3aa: CASSRGVMNTEAFF; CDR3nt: TGTGCCAGTAGTAGGGGGGTCATGAACACTGAAGCTTTCTTT
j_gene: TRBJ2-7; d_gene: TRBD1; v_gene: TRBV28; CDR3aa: CASRSTGGKTTYEQYF; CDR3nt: TGTGCCAGCAGGTCAACAGGGGGAAAAACGACCTACGAGCAGTACTTC
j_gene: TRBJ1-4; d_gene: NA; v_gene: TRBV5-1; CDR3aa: CASSRGGEKLFF; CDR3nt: TGCGCCAGCAGTCGCGGGGGTGAAAAACTGTTTTTT
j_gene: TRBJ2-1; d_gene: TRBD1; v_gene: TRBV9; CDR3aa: CASSVFWTGGFNEQFF; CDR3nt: TGTGCCAGCAGCGTATTTTGGACAGGGGGATTCAATGAGCAGTTCTTC
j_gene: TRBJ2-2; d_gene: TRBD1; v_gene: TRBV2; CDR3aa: CASSATQGVEWNTGELFF; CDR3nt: TGTGCCAGCAGTGCCACGCAGGGGGTTGAGTGGAACACCGGGGAGCTGTTTTTT
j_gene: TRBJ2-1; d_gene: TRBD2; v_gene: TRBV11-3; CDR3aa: CASSPRASGSFRNEQFF; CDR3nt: TGTGCCAGCAGCCCGAGGGCTAGCGGGAGTTTTAGAAATGAGCAGTTCTTC
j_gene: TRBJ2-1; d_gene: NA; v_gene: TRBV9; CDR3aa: CASSAAGLAHQQFF; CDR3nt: TGTGCCAGCAGCGCCGCGGGACTCGCCCACCAGCAGTTCTTC
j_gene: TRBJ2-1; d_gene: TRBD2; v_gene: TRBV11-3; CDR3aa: CASSSAGTSGIYNEQFF; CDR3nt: TGTGCCAGCAGCTCGGCCGGGACTAGCGGGATCTACAATGAGCAGTTCTTC
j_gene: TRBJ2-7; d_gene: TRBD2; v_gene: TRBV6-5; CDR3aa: CASSSISGSGSYEQYF; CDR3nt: TGTGCCAGCAGTTCCATAAGCGGGAGTGGGTCCTACGAGCAGTACTTC
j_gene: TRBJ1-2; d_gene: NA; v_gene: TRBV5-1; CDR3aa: CASSLGTANYGYTF; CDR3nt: TGCGCCAGCAGCTTGGGGACAGCAAACTATGGCTACACCTTC
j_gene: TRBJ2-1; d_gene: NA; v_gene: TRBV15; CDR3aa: CATSSRLDDEQFF; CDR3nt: TGTGCCACCTCCAGCCGGCTAGACGATGAGCAGTTCTTC
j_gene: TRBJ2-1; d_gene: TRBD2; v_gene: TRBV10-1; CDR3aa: CAGRVIYNEQFF; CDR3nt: TGCGCAGGGAGGGTAATATACAATGAGCAGTTCTTC
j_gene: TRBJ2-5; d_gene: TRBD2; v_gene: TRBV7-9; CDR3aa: CASSGVLAGRWGETQYF; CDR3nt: TGTGCCAGCAGCGGAGTACTAGCGGGTCGATGGGGAGAGACCCAGTACTTC
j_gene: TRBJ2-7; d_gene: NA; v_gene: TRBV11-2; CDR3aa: CASSLDLSEQYF; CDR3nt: TGTGCCAGCAGCTTAGACCTGTCCGAGCAGTACTTC
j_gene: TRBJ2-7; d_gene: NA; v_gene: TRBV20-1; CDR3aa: CSATGEEQYF; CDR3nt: TGCAGTGCTACCGGAGAAGAGCAGTACTTC
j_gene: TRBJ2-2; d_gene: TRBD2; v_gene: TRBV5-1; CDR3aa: CASSLALAGVNTGELFF; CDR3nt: TGCGCCAGCAGCTTGGCGCTAGCGGGAGTTAACACCGGGGAGCTGTTTTTT
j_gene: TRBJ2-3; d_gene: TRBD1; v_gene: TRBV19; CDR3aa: CASMPRGRDTQYF; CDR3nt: TGTGCCAGTATGCCTAGGGGGCGAGATACGCAGTATTTT
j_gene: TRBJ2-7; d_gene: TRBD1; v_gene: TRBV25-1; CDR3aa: CASSRQGMIYEQYF; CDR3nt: TGTGCCAGCAGTAGACAGGGAATGATATACGAGCAGTACTTC
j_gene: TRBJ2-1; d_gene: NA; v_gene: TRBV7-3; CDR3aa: CASSWGPPSDNEQFF; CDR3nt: TGTGCCAGCAGCTGGGGTCCCCCTAGCGACAATGAGCAGTTCTTC
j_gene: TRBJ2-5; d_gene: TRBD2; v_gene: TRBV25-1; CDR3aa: CASRGGRETQYF; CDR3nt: TGTGCCAGCCGGGGAGGGAGGGAGACCCAGTACTTC
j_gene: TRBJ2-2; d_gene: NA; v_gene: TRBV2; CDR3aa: CASGRESKTGELFF; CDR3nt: TGTGCCAGCGGTCGCGAGTCTAAAACCGGGGAGCTGTTTTTT
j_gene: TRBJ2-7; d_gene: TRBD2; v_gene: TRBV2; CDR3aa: CASSERLAGGYEQYF; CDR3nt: TGTGCCAGCAGTGAACGCCTAGCGGGAGGCTACGAGCAGTACTTC
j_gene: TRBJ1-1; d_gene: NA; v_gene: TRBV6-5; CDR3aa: CASRQRGGTEAFF; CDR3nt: TGTGCCAGCAGGCAACGGGGGGGAACTGAAGCTTTCTTT
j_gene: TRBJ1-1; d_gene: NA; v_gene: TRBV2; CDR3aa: CASRDRWTEAFF; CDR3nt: TGTGCCAGCAGGGACAGATGGACTGAAGCTTTCTTT
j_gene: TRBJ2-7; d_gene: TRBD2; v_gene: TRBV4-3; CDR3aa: CASSQVSSGRGEQYF; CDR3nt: TGCGCCAGCAGCCAAGTGAGTAGCGGGAGAGGCGAGCAGTACTTC
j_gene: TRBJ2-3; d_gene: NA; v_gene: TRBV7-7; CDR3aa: CASSQTSSTDTQYF; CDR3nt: TGTGCCAGCAGCCAAACTAGCTCAACAGATACGCAGTATTTT
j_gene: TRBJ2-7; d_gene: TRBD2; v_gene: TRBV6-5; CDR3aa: CASSGLAAAYEQYF; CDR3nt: TGTGCCAGCAGTGGACTAGCGGCCGCCTACGAGCAGTACTTC
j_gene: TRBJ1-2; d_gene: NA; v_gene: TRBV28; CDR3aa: CASSLGSQGARIYGYTF; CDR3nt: TGTGCCAGCAGTTTAGGGTCACAGGGCGCTCGGATCTATGGCTACACCTTC
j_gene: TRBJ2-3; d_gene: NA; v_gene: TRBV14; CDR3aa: CASSQNLPSDTQYF; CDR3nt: TGTGCCAGCAGCCAAAACCTACCGTCAGATACGCAGTATTTT
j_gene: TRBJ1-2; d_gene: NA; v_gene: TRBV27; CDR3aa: CASSSGFGYTF; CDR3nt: TGTGCCAGCAGTTCGGGATTCGGCTACACCTTC
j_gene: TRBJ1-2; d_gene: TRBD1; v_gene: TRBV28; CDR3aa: CASSPRTGGRVGGYTF; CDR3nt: TGTGCCAGCAGTCCTCGGACAGGGGGCCGGGTCGGTGGCTACACCTTC
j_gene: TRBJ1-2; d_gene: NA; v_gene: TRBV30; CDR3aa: CAWSVRGNYGYTF; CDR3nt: TGTGCCTGGAGTGTACGAGGAAACTATGGCTACACCTTC
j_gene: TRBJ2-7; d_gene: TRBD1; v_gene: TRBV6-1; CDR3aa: CASTTGASYEQYF; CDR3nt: TGTGCCAGCACCACAGGGGCCTCCTACGAGCAGTACTTC
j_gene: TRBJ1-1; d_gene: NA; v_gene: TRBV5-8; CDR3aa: CASSLIRRKNNTEAFF; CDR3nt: TGTGCCAGCAGCTTGATCCGGAGAAAAAACAACACTGAAGCTTTCTTT
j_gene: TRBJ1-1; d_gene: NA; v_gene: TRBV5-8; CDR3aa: CASRPYRNTEAFF; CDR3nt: TGTGCCAGCCGGCCCTACAGGAACACTGAAGCTTTCTTT
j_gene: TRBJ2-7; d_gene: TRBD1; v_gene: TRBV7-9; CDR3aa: CASSLGQGFDEQYF; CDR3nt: TGTGCCAGCAGCTTAGGACAGGGGTTCGACGAGCAGTACTTC
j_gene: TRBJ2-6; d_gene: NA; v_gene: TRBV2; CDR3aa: CASSETGRESSGANVLTF; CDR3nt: TGTGCCAGCAGTGAAACGGGTAGGGAGAGTAGTGGGGCCAACGTCCTGACTTTC
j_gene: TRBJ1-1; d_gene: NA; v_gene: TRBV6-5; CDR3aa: CASSYSTGNTEAFF; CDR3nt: TGTGCCAGCAGTTACTCGACAGGGAACACTGAAGCTTTCTTT
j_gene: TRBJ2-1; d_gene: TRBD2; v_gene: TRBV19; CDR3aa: CASRNAAGGGEQFF; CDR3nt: TGTGCCAGTAGGAATGCGGCGGGAGGTGGTGAGCAGTTCTTC
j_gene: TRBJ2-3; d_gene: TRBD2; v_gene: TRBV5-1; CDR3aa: CASSPRTSGRSGTQYF; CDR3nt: TGCGCCAGCAGCCCCAGGACTAGCGGGAGGAGCGGTACGCAGTATTTT
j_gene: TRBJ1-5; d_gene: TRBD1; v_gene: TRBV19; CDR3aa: CASNDRGNQPQHF; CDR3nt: TGTGCCAGTAATGACAGGGGGAATCAGCCCCAGCATTTT
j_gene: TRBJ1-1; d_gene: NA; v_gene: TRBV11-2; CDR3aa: CASSGDRNTEAFF; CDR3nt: TGTGCCAGCAGCGGTGACAGGAACACTGAAGCTTTCTTT
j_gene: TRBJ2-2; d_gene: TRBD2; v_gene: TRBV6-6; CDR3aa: CASTLTSGSGTGELFF; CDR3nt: TGTGCCAGCACCTTGACTAGCGGGAGCGGGACCGGGGAGCTGTTTTTT
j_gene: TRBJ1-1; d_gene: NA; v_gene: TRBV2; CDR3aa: CASSQRTVNTEAFF; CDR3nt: TGTGCCAGCAGTCAACGGACAGTGAACACTGAAGCTTTCTTT
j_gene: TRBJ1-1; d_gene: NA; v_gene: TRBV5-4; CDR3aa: CASSLRQSNTEAFF; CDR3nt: TGTGCCAGCAGCTTGCGTCAGTCGAACACTGAAGCTTTCTTT
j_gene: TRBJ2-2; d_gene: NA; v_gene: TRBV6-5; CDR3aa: CASSYSGRNTGELFF; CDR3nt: TGTGCCAGCAGTTACTCCGGGAGGAACACCGGGGAGCTGTTTTTT